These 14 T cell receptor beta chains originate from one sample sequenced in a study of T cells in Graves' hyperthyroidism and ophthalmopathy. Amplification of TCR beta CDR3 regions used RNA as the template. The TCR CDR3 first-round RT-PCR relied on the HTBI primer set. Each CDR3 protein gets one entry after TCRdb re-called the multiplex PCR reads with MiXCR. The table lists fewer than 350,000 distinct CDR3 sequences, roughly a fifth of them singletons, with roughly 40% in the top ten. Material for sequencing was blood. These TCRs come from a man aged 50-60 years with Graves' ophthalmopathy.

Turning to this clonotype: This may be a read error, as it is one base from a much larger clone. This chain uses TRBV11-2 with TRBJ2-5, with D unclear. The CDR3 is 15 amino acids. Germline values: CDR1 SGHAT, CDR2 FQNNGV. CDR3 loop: CAGSSEYKFQETQYF. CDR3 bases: TGTGCCGGCAGCTCCGAATACAAGTTCCAAGAGACCCAGTACTTC.

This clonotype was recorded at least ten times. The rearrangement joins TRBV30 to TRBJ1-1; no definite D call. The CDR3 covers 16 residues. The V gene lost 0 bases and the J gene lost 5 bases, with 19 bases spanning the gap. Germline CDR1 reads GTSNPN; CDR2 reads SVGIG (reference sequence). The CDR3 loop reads CAWSVKDGWGRTEAFF. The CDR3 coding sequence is TGTGCCTGGAGTGTAAAGGACGGCTGGGGAAGGACTGAAGCTTTCTTT.

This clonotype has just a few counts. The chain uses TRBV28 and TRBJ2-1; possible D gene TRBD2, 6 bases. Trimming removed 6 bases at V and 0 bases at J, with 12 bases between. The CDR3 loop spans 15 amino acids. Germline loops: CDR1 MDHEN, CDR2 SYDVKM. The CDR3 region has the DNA TGTGCCAGCAGAGGGGACTCCGTCTCCTACAATGAGCAGTTCTTC. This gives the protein CASRGDSVSYNEQFF.

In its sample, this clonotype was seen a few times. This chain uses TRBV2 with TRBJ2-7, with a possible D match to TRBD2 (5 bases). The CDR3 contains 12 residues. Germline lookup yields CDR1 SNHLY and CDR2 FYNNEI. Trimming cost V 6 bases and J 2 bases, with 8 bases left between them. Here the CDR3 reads CASRVTTYEQYF. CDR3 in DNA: TGTGCCAGCAGGGTGACTACCTACGAGCAGTACTTC.

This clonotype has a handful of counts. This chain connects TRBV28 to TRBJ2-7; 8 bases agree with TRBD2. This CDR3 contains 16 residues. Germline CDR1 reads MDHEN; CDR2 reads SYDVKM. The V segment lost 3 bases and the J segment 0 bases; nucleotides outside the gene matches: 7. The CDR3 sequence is CASSFGGGGLSYEQYF. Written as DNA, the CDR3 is TGTGCCAGCAGTTTCGGGGGGGGAGGGCTCTCCTACGAGCAGTACTTC.

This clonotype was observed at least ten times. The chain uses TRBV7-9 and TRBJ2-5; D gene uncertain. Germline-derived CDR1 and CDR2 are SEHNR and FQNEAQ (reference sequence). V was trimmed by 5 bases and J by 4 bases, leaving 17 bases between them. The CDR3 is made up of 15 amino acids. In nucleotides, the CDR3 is TGTGCCAGCAGCGCCGAGCTAGGTTCAGGAGAGACCCAGTACTTC. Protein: CASSAELGSGETQYF.

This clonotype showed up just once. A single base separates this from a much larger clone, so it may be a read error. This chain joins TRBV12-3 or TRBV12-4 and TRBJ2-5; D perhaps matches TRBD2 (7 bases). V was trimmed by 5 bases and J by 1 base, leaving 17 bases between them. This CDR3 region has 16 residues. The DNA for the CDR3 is TGTGCCAGCAGTCCCCCGGGGGGCCATACCCAAGAGACCCAGTACTTC. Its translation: CASSPPGGHTQETQYF.

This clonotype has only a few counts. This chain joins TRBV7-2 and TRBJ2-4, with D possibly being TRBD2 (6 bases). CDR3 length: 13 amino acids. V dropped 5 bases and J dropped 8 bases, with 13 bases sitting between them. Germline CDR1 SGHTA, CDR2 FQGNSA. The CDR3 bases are TGTGCCAGCAGCCCGGGAGTCTCGGACATTCAGTACTTC. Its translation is CASSPGVSDIQYF.

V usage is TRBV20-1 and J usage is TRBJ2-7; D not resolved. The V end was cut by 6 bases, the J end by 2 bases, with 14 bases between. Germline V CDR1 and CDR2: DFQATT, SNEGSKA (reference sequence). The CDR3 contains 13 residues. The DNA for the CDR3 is TGCAGTGCAACGCCGGGCCACCCCTACGAGCAGTACTTC. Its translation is CSATPGHPYEQYF.

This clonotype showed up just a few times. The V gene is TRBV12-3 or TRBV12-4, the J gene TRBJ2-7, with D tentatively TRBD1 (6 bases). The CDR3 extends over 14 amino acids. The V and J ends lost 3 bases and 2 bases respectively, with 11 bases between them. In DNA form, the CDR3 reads TGTGCCAGCAGTTTCGCAGAGGGGGCCTACGAGCAGTACTTC. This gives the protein CASSFAEGAYEQYF.

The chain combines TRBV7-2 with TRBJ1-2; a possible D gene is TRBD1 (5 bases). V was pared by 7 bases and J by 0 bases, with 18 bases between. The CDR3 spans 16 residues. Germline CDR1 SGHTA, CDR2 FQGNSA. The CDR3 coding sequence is TGTGCCAGCACAGCAAACCAGGGCTTAGCTAACTATGGCTACACCTTC. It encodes CASTANQGLANYGYTF.

Here the CDR3 DNA reads TGTGCCAGTAGTGGGACATTCTATGGCTACACCTTC. Protein sequence: CASSGTFYGYTF. The J gene is TRBJ1-2, the V gene TRBV19, with D possibly matching TRBD1 (6 bases). The CDR3 consists of 12 residues. The germline V gene encodes CDR1 LNHDA and CDR2 SQIVND (reference sequence). Trimming removed 5 bases at V and 4 bases at J, with 8 bases between.

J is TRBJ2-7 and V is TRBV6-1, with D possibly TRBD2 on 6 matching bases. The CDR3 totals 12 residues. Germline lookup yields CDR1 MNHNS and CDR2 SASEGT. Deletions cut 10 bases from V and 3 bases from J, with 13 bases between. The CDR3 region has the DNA TGTGCCACCAGCGGGTCTTACTACGAGCAGTACTTC. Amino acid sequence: CATSGSYYEQYF.

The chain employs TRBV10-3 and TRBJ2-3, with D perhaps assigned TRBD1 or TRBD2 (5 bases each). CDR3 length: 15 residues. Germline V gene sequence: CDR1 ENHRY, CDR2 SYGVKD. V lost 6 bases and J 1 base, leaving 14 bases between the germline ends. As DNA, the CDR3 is TGTGCCATCAGCCCGGCCGGGACCGGCACAGATACGCAGTATTTT. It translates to CAISPAGTGTDTQYF.